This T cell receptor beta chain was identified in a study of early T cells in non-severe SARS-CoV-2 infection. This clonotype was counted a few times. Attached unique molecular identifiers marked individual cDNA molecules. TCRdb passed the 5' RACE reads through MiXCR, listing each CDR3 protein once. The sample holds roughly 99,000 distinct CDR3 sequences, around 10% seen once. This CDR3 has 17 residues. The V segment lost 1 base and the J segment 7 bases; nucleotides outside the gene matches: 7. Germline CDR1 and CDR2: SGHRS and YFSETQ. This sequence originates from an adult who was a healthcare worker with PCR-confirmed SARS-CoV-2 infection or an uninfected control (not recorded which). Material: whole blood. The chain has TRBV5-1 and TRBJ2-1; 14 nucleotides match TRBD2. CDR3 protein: CASSLRAGTSGRNEQFF. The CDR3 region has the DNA TGCGCCAGCAGCTTGCGGGCCGGGACTAGCGGGAGAAATGAGCAGTTCTTC.